Below are 32 T cell receptor beta chains sequenced from a single sample in a study of blood T cell repertoires in COVID-19. The repertoire was sequenced with immunoSEQ multiplex PCR; TCRdb's copy has only in-frame clones and lacks some. The profile shows fewer than 250,000 clones, roughly four fifths of them singletons. Sequencing used peripheral blood. The receptors here all came from a woman aged 45-65 years with acute or convalescent COVID-19.

The chain is built from TRBV10-3 and TRBJ2-3, with 7 bases aligning to TRBD2. Germline V gene sequence: CDR1 ENHRY, CDR2 SYGVKD. This CDR3 has 16 residues. The junction had 8 bases not matched to a gene; V was cut back by 3 bases and J by 2 bases. CDR3 in DNA: TGTGCCATCAGTGATGCCGGGGGGATTCACACAGATACGCAGTATTTT. Its protein is CAISDAGGIHTDTQYF.

This clone was counted a single time. V usage is TRBV28 and J usage is TRBJ1-5; no definite D call. V was pared by 7 bases and J by 0 bases, with 19 bases between. This CDR3 is built from 17 residues. Germline CDR1 reads MDHEN; CDR2 reads SYDVKM. CDR3: CASNSLPSAYSNQPQHF. The CDR3 DNA sequence: TGTGCCAGCAACAGTTTACCTTCGGCGTATAGCAATCAGCCCCAGCATTTT.

The chain employs TRBV10-3 and TRBJ2-3, with a possible D match to TRBD2 (6 bases). Germline CDR1 and CDR2: ENHRY and SYGVKD. Trimming pared 2 bases from V and 0 bases from J, leaving 9 bases between. This CDR3 contains 15 residues. CDR3 region: CAISEISGSTDTQYF. The CDR3 nucleotides are TGTGCCATCAGTGAGATTAGCGGTAGCACAGATACGCAGTATTTT.

J is TRBJ2-1 and V is TRBV24-1; perhaps TRBD2 as D (5 bases). This CDR3 region has 15 residues. Per germline, CDR1 KGHDR and CDR2 SFDVKD. The V and J ends lost 6 bases and 1 base respectively, with 12 bases between them. CDR3 loop: CATSSRRRSYNEQFF. The CDR3 nucleotides read TGTGCCACCAGTTCCCGCCGGAGGTCCTACAATGAGCAGTTCTTC.

For the CDR3, the DNA is TGTGCCAGCAGCCAAAAGCCTCCACAGGGAACTGGGGCCAACGTCCTGACTTTC. Its translation: CASSQKPPQGTGANVLTF. The chain recombines TRBV3-1 (or the pseudogene TRBV3-2) with TRBJ2-6; D is perhaps TRBD1 (6 bases). The CDR3 is made up of 18 amino acids. V shed 2 bases and J shed 2 bases, with 16 bases lying between them. Germline V gene sequence: CDR1 LGHDT, CDR2 YNNKEL (reference sequence).

This clone occurred a few times. V and J are TRBV5-6 and TRBJ1-6, with TRBD1 matching 10 bases. CDR3 size: 15 residues. With 0 bases clipped from V and 7 bases from J, the junction kept 1 base outside the gene matches. Germline CDR1 reads SGHDT; CDR2 reads YYEEEE. The CDR3 protein is CASSLVGQGNSPLHF. CDR3 DNA sequence: TGTGCCAGCAGCTTGGTGGGACAGGGGAATTCACCCCTCCACTTT.

The genes are TRBV27 and TRBJ1-5, with 9 bases matching TRBD1. Germline assignment: CDR1 MNHEY and CDR2 SMNVEV (reference sequence). The CDR3 covers 14 residues. The V gene end was trimmed by 4 bases and the J gene end by 3 bases; junction bases not matched to a gene: 1. The CDR3 DNA reads as TGTGCCAGCAGTTACAGGGGGCACAATCAGCCCCAGCATTTT. It specifies CASSYRGHNQPQHF.

The J gene is TRBJ2-5, the V gene TRBV11-2, with unresolved D. With 5 bases removed from V and 5 bases from J, the gap between germline ends came to 6 bases. Germline values: CDR1 SGHAT, CDR2 FQNNGV. The CDR3 is made up of 11 amino acids. CDR3 nucleotide sequence: TGTGCCAGCAGCCCCAGGGAGACCCAGTACTTC. Residues: CASSPRETQYF.

The rearrangement links TRBV4-1 to TRBJ1-5; D ambiguous. Between the trimmed V and J ends, which lost 1 base and 4 bases, there was a span of 8 bases. The CDR3 is 14 residues long. CDR1 MGHRA and CDR2 YSYEKL come from the germline V gene. The CDR3 sequence is CASSQGHRNQPQHF. DNA of the CDR3: TGCGCCAGCAGCCAAGGTCACAGAAATCAGCCCCAGCATTTT.

The gene calls are TRBV5-5 and TRBJ1-6; the D gene is possibly TRBD1 (6 bases). The CDR3 totals 15 residues. Trimming took off 4 bases at V and 6 bases at J, with 14 bases between the two ends. CDR1 and CDR2 (germline): SGHKS, YYEKEE (reference sequence). The chain's CDR3 is CASSISGTLNSPLHF. As DNA, the CDR3 is TGTGCCAGCAGCATCTCCGGGACACTTAATTCACCCCTCCACTTT.

V is TRBV5-1 and J is TRBJ1-2; maybe TRBD1 (5 bases). Trimming stripped 0 bases from V and 5 bases from J, with 11 bases between. Germline loops: CDR1 SGHRS, CDR2 YFSETQ. The CDR3 has 14 amino acids. CDR3 DNA: TGCGCCAGCAGCTTGGCCAGGGCTGAGTATGGCTACACCTTC. This encodes CASSLARAEYGYTF. The entire variable domain, with the rest obtained from reference TRBV5-1 and TRBJ1-2, is as follows: KAGVTQTPRYLIKTRGQQVTLSCSPISGHRSVSWYQQTPGQGLQFLFEYFSETQRNKGNFPGRFSGRQFSNSRSEMNVSTLELGDSALYLCASSLARAEYGYTFGSGTRLTVV.

The chain is built from TRBV3-1 (or the pseudogene TRBV3-2) and TRBJ1-4; the match to TRBD1 covers 7 bases. V lost 6 bases to trimming and J lost 4 bases; unmatched junction nucleotides: 5. The CDR3 contains 14 residues. Looked up from germline, CDR1 is LGHDT and CDR2 is YNNKEL (reference sequence). CDR3 nucleotides: TGTGCCAGCAGACCGACAGGGCTTAATGAAAAACTGTTTTTT. Encoded protein: CASRPTGLNEKLFF.

V and J are TRBV28 and TRBJ2-1; TRBD1 matches at 7 bases. The V and J ends lost 5 bases and 7 bases, in that order; junction bases with no gene match: 11. Germline loops: CDR1 MDHEN, CDR2 SYDVKM. This CDR3 is built from 15 residues. The CDR3 here is CASSRTGPLGNEQFF. The CDR3 DNA sequence: TGTGCCAGCAGTAGGACAGGCCCCTTGGGGAATGAGCAGTTCTTC.

The chain carries TRBV13 and TRBJ2-7; 7 positions match TRBD2. Germline values: CDR1 PRHDT, CDR2 FYEKMQ (reference sequence). Trimming took 2 bases from V and 6 from J; bases not matched to a gene: 10. The CDR3 contains 15 residues. The CDR3 nucleotides are TGTGCCAGCAGCTTAAATTGGGCTAGCGGCGGCGAGCAGTACTTC. This sequence encodes CASSLNWASGGEQYF.

This chain uses TRBV3-1 (or the pseudogene TRBV3-2) with TRBJ1-6; D gene ambiguous. The germline V and J ends were trimmed by 2 bases and 6 bases, with 11 bases remaining between them. Germline CDR1 LGHDT, CDR2 YNNKEL (reference sequence). This CDR3 has 15 residues. The CDR3 region has the DNA TGTGCCAGCAGCCAACGTACATCTCTTAATTCACCCCTCCACTTT. Amino acid sequence: CASSQRTSLNSPLHF.

The rearrangement joins TRBV3-1 (or the pseudogene TRBV3-2) to TRBJ2-7, with D possibly being TRBD1 (5 bases). V shed 4 bases and J shed 2 bases, with 18 bases lying between them. Germline lookup yields CDR1 LGHDT and CDR2 YNNKEL (reference sequence). This CDR3 contains 16 residues. The CDR3 DNA reads TGTGCCAGCAGCCCTTACTCTCGACAGCGAACCTACGAGCAGTACTTC. Translated: CASSPYSRQRTYEQYF.

The chain carries TRBV5-5 and TRBJ2-7, with a weak D call TRBD1 (6 bases). The CDR3 spans 14 residues. The V and J ends lost 3 bases and 4 bases respectively, with 14 bases between them. Germline CDR1 is SGHKS and CDR2 is YYEKEE (reference sequence). In DNA, the CDR3 is TGTGCCAGCAGCTCCCCAGGGGACCGATACGAGCAGTACTTC. Translation gives CASSSPGDRYEQYF.

For the CDR3, the DNA is TGTGCCAGCAGCTCTACTAGGACAGGGGGATTGAATGGCTACACCTTC. Its translation: CASSSTRTGGLNGYTF. V and J are TRBV7-9 and TRBJ1-2; 10 bases align to TRBD1. The CDR3 has 16 residues. V lost 4 bases to trimming and J lost 6 bases; unmatched junction nucleotides: 11. Germline V lookup: CDR1 SEHNR, CDR2 FQNEAQ (reference sequence).

This clone was detected a few times. V is TRBV28 and J is TRBJ1-1; D uncertain. Germline CDR1 MDHEN, CDR2 SYDVKM. The CDR3 length is 12 residues. V was shortened by 7 bases and J by 6 bases, with 12 bases between the two germline ends. In nucleotides, the CDR3 is TGTGCCAGCAACGTAGCTCGCCCTGAAGCTTTCTTT. It specifies CASNVARPEAFF. The variable domain in full, with the rest retrieved from reference TRBV28 and TRBJ1-1, is DVKVTQSSRYLVKRTGEKVFLECVQDMDHENMFWYRQDPGLGLRLIYFSYDVKMKEKGDIPEGYSVSREKKERFSLILESASTNQTSMYLCASNVARPEAFFGQGTRLTVV.

This clone was recorded once. The CDR3 DNA sequence: TGTGCCAGTAGTACTACAGGGGGCGTTTACTTAACGCAGTATTTT. Residues: CASSTTGGVYLTQYF. The chain has TRBV19 and TRBJ2-3; 9 bases map to TRBD1. CDR1 and CDR2 from the germline V gene are LNHDA and SQIVND (reference sequence). The CDR3 is 15 residues long. After removal of 4 bases from V and 9 bases from J, the junction contained 11 bases not matched to a gene.

This chain joins TRBV3-1 (or the pseudogene TRBV3-2) and TRBJ2-7, with 10 bases lining up with TRBD2. In germline, CDR1 is LGHDT, CDR2 YNNKEL (reference sequence). The CDR3 contains 14 residues. J lost 7 bases, V lost 6 bases, and 9 bases had no gene match. The CDR3 protein is CASRDLAGVSEQYF. The CDR3 coding sequence is TGTGCCAGCAGGGACCTAGCGGGAGTGTCTGAGCAGTACTTC.

This chain joins TRBV30 and TRBJ2-7; possible D gene TRBD2, 6 bases. In germline, CDR1 is GTSNPN, CDR2 SVGIG (reference sequence). This CDR3 is 11 amino acids long. V lost 8 bases, J lost 2 bases, and 10 bases lay in between. The chain's CDR3 is CATGGAYEQYF. Written as DNA, the CDR3 is TGTGCCACCGGGGGAGCCTACGAGCAGTACTTC.

The rearrangement uses TRBV28 and TRBJ2-1; 16 bases are a match to TRBD2. Germline trimming cut 5 bases from V and 8 bases from J; bases unmatched to any gene: 12. The CDR3 is 18 residues long. Germline-derived CDR1 and CDR2 are MDHEN and SYDVKM. Here the CDR3 reads CASSIKGLAGGPEHEQFF. The CDR3 nucleotides are TGTGCCAGCAGTATAAAGGGACTAGCGGGAGGGCCAGAGCATGAGCAGTTCTTC.

This clone was observed once. The chain joins TRBV12-5 to TRBJ2-2, with 7 bases aligning to TRBD2. Germline trimming cut 5 bases from V and 6 bases from J; bases unmatched to any gene: 12. Germline V lookup: CDR1 LGHNT, CDR2 FRNRAP. The length of the CDR3 is 16 residues. In DNA form, the CDR3 reads TGTGCTAGTGGTCCCGGACTAGTCGTGGAACCCGGGGAGCTGTTTTTT. It specifies CASGPGLVVEPGELFF.

This clone was seen only a few times. The J gene is TRBJ1-6, the V gene TRBV4-1; possibly TRBD1 for D (5 bases). The CDR3 totals 15 residues. Germline assignment: CDR1 MGHRA and CDR2 YSYEKL. V lost 1 base, J lost 9 bases, and 13 bases lay in between. The CDR3 nucleotides are TGCGCCAGCAGCCAAGGCGGTCAGGGCAGTTCACCCCTCCACTTT. Translating it yields CASSQGGQGSSPLHF.

This clone was observed a single time. The V and J genes are TRBV25-1 and TRBJ1-5, with a possible D match to TRBD1 (6 bases). V gave up 1 base and J gave up 3 bases, with 10 bases separating them. The CDR3 sequence is 15 residues long. The germline V gene encodes CDR1 MGHDK and CDR2 SYGVNS. Here the CDR3 DNA reads TGTGCCAGCAGTGAATCCGGACAGTTCAATCAGCCCCAGCATTTT. Its protein is CASSESGQFNQPQHF.

The chain has TRBV6-1 and TRBJ2-2; 9 bases are shared with TRBD2. CDR3 length: 16 residues. Germline V gives CDR1 MNHNS, CDR2 SASEGT. With V trimmed by 2 bases and J by 2 bases, 3 bases remained unmatched. DNA for the CDR3: TGTGCCAGCAGTGAACTTAGCGGGAGCAACACCGGGGAGCTGTTTTTT. Encoded protein: CASSELSGSNTGELFF.

The chain recombines TRBV7-9 with TRBJ1-1; D ambiguous. Trimming removed 3 bases from V and 4 bases from J, with 6 bases in between. This CDR3 has 12 residues. Germline values: CDR1 SEHNR, CDR2 FQNEAQ (reference sequence). The CDR3 sequence is CASSFSSTEAFF. The DNA for the CDR3 is TGTGCCAGCAGCTTTTCGAGCACTGAAGCTTTCTTT.

The genes are TRBV25-1 and TRBJ2-1; TRBD2 matches 10 bases. Germline V gene sequence: CDR1 MGHDK, CDR2 SYGVNS. V lost 6 bases to trimming and J lost 7 bases; unmatched junction nucleotides: 9. This CDR3 region has 15 residues. The CDR3 reads CASSISGTSENEQFF. CDR3 nucleotides: TGTGCCAGCAGCATTTCCGGGACTAGCGAGAATGAGCAGTTCTTC.

Of note for this clone: The same CDR3 also results from other DNA sequences found in this sample. The chain carries TRBV5-1 and TRBJ1-1, with a weak D call TRBD1 (5 bases). Deletions cut 0 bases from V and 1 base from J, with 7 bases between. Per germline, CDR1 SGHRS and CDR2 YFSETQ. The CDR3 covers 14 residues. For the CDR3, the DNA is TGCGCCAGCAGCTTGGGACAGACGAACACTGAAGCTTTCTTT. Translated, it gives CASSLGQTNTEAFF.

This chain links TRBV5-1 with TRBJ2-3; TRBD2 matches at 11 bases. Germline V gene sequence: CDR1 SGHRS, CDR2 YFSETQ. The CDR3 consists of 17 residues. The V and J ends lost 0 bases and 5 bases, in that order; junction bases with no gene match: 8. The CDR3 bases are TGCGCCAGCAGCTTGGGGAAGACTAGCGGGGTAGGAGATACGCAGTATTTT. Translation: CASSLGKTSGVGDTQYF.

The chain recombines TRBV6-2 or TRBV6-3 with TRBJ1-1; D is undetermined. CDR1 is MNHEY, CDR2 SVGEGT, per germline. CDR3 length: 13 amino acids. V gave up 5 bases and J gave up 4 bases, with 11 bases separating them. CDR3 amino acids: CASSGLRGTEAFF. The CDR3 nucleotides read TGTGCCAGCAGTGGACTGCGAGGCACTGAAGCTTTCTTT.